This T cell receptor (beta chain) derives from a study of cytomegalovirus exposure and HLA in healthy donors. Overall study findings and caveats: One variant, a missense change in DCLRE1C, was linked in a later analysis to TCR beta V- and J-gene trimming. The study recorded 150 to 200 TCR beta chains that were cytomegalovirus-associated.

The PCR employed 60 Vbeta primers together with 13 Jbeta primers. Libraries were prepared by immunoSEQ multiplex PCR; TCRdb keeps only in-frame clonotypes and omits some of them. Among 150,000 to 200,000 clones, 84% were seen once, and the ten largest hold around 5%. Worth noting for this clone: Its specificity is not known.

CDR3 length: 15 residues. Germline loops: CDR1 LNHDA, CDR2 SQIVND (reference sequence). The V and J ends lost 7 bases and 5 bases, in that order; junction bases with no gene match: 10. The chain employs TRBV19 and TRBJ2-7; 11 bases agree with TRBD1. The receptor's source is a girl aged 5 to 17 in good health and CMV-seropositive. Sequencing was performed on PBMCs. CDR3 DNA sequence: TGTGCCAGTACCACCGGACAGGGGGCAGAGGACGAGCAGTACTTC. This translates into CASTTGQGAEDEQYF. The full variable domain, rest sourced from reference TRBV19 and TRBJ2-7, is DGGITQSPKYLFRKEGQNVTLSCEQNLNHDAMYWYRQDPGQGLRLIYYSQIVNDFQKGDIAEGYSVSREKKESFPLTVTSAQKNPTAFYLCASTTGQGAEDEQYFGPGTRLTVT.